The clone carrying this T cell receptor (beta chain) has more than one count but fewer than ten. The antigen remains unidentified. Researchers reported that TCR beta cDNA libraries carried unique molecular identifiers. T cells numbering roughly 1 to 10 million gave rise to roughly 0.5 million cDNA molecules. TCRdb recomputed calls from the PCR reads with MiXCR, one row per CDR3 protein. Altogether about 430,000 distinct CDR3 sequences are present, about 40% being singletons, with the ten largest covering approximately 7.1%. The data were taken from a study of post-analysis software for immune sequencing data. Germline-derived CDR1 and CDR2 are MGHRA and YSYEKL. V was shortened by 1 base and J by 4 bases, with 10 bases between the two germline ends. This CDR3 has 14 residues. Findings and limits, study-wide: Five TRBV segments appeared more often in patients than in controls, and TRBV5-6, TRBV5-1 and TRBV20-1 were among these. Batch-mates among the samples co-clustered strongly by F measure. The normalized Chao1 diversity of multiple sclerosis patients was significantly lower than that of controls.

The sample consisted of blood. This chain connects TRBV4-1 to TRBJ1-2, with TRBD1 as a possible D gene (5 bases). The clonotype originates from a girl under 10 years old with multiple sclerosis. The CDR3 bases are TGCGCCAGCAGCCAAGTGTGGACACCCTATGGCTACACCTTC. Encoded protein: CASSQVWTPYGYTF.